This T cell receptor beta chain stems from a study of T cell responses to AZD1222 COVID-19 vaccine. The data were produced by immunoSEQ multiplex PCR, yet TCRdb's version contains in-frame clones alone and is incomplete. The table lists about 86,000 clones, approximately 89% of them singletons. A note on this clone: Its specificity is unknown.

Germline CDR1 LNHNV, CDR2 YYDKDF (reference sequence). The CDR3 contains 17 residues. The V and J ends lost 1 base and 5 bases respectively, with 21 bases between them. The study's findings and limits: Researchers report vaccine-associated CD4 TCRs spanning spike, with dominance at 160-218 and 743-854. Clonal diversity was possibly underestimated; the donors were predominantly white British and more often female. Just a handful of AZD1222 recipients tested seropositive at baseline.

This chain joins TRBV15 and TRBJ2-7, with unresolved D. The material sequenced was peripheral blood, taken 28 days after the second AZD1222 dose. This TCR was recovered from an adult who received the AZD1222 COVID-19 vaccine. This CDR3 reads CATSRGVHLDPLHEQYF. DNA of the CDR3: TGTGCCACCAGCAGAGGGGTCCATCTAGACCCTCTACACGAGCAGTACTTC.